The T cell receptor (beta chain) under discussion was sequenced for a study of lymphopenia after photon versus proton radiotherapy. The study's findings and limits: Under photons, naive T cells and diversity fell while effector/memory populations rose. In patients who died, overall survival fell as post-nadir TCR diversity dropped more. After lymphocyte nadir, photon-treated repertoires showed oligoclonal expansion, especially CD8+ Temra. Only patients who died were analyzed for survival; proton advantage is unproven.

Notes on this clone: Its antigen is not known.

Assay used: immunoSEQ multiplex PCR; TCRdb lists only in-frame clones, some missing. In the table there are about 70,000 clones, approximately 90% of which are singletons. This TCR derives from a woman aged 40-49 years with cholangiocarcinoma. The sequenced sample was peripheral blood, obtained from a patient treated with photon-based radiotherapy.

CDR3 sequence reads: CASPGGGRDEKLFF. In DNA, the CDR3 is TGCGCCAGCCCCGGGGGCGGCAGGGATGAAAAACTGTTTTTT. The chain joins TRBV5-1 to TRBJ1-4; weak D call: TRBD1 (6 bases). Trimming took off 7 bases at V and 6 bases at J, with 16 bases between the two ends. Germline CDR1 SGHRS, CDR2 YFSETQ. The CDR3 is 14 amino acids.